Presented here are 2 T cell receptor beta chains from one specimen sequenced in a study of blood T cell repertoires in COVID-19. Clones were read by immunoSEQ multiplex PCR, and TCRdb kept only the in-frame ones, dropping some. The repertoire holds fewer than 120,000 clones, with 72% as singletons. Specimen: peripheral blood. These receptors were collected from a woman aged 60 to 75 with acute or convalescent COVID-19.

This chain links TRBV3-1 (or the pseudogene TRBV3-2) with TRBJ2-3; the D gene is possibly TRBD2 (7 bases). Trimming pared 5 bases from V and 0 bases from J, leaving 15 bases between. Germline V CDR1 and CDR2: LGHDT, YNNKEL (reference sequence). The length of the CDR3 is 16 residues. As DNA, the CDR3 is TGTGCCAGCAGCTTAATGGGGGGGGCTAGCACAGATACGCAGTATTTT. Protein product: CASSLMGGASTDTQYF.

The V call is TRBV2, the J call TRBJ1-1; TRBD1 might be the D (5 bases). Germline CDR1 is SNHLY and CDR2 is FYNNEI. The CDR3 sequence is 11 residues long. Trimming pared 5 bases from V and 8 bases from J, leaving 9 bases between. The CDR3 DNA is TGTGCCAGCAGTCTCGACAGAGAAGCTTTCTTT. This translates into CASSLDREAFF.